This is a list of T cell receptor beta chains from one sample in a study of cytomegalovirus exposure and HLA in healthy donors. Profiled with immunoSEQ multiplex PCR; TCRdb holds only in-frame clones, not every one. The sample has around 170,000 clones; approximately 85% are singletons. The sample consisted of PBMCs. These receptors all stem from a woman aged 18-29 years in good health and CMV-seronegative. Both conserved end residues are part of each CDR3. The D gene is left open where the match is weak. Expanded clones get a size class; other rows say once, few or many, or leave the size out.

size: -
V: TRBV5-1
D: -
J: TRBJ1-2
DNA: TGCGCCAGCTCGAGAGGAACCGCGGGCCTTCATAACTATGGCTACACCTTC
CDR3: CASSRGTAGLHNYGYTF

size: -
V: TRBV5-6
D: -
J: TRBJ2-7
DNA: TGTGCCAGCAGCAGCCCCAGGGTCGAATCGTACGAGCAGTACTTC
CDR3: CASSSPRVESYEQYF

size: -
V: TRBV7-3
D: TRBD2
J: TRBJ2-2
DNA: TGTGCCAGCAGCAAGGGACTAGCGGCAAACACCGGGGAGCTGTTTTTT
CDR3: CASSKGLAANTGELFF

size: -
V: TRBV9
D: -
J: TRBJ2-6
DNA: TGTGCCAGCAGCGTAGGGGGGGTTCTTACCTCTGGGGCCAACGTCCTGACTTTC
CDR3: CASSVGGVLTSGANVLTF

size: -
V: TRBV27
D: -
J: TRBJ2-1
DNA: TGTGCCAGCAGTTTATTCCCGGGTGGGGGGTCCAATGAGCAGTTCTTC
CDR3: CASSLFPGGGSNEQFF

size: -
V: TRBV7-8
D: -
J: TRBJ2-7
DNA: TGTGCCAGCAGCCTTCTTGAGAGGTGGAACGAGCAGTACTTC
CDR3: CASSLLERWNEQYF

size: -
V: TRBV27
D: -
J: TRBJ2-7
DNA: TGTGCCAGCAGTGCAGGATTTACCTACGAGCAGTACTTC
CDR3: CASSAGFTYEQYF

size: once
V: TRBV6-1
D: TRBD2
J: TRBJ2-1
DNA: TGTGCCAGCAGTGACCTAGCGGGGGGGTACAATGAGCAGTTCTTC
CDR3: CASSDLAGGYNEQFF

size: -
V: TRBV25-1
D: TRBD1
J: TRBJ2-7
DNA: TGTGCCAGCAGTGATTCGAGACAGGGGATTTACTACGAGCAGTACTTC
CDR3: CASSDSRQGIYYEQYF

size: -
V: TRBV2
D: TRBD2
J: TRBJ2-2
DNA: TGTGCCAGCAGTGTGGCGGGAGGGGAGGGCACCGGGGAGCTGTTTTTT
CDR3: CASSVAGGEGTGELFF

size: -
V: TRBV27
D: -
J: TRBJ2-7
DNA: TGTGCCAGCAGTTCTTCAGGGTTTTTGCCCTACGAGCAGTACTTC
CDR3: CASSSSGFLPYEQYF

size: -
V: TRBV9
D: -
J: TRBJ2-5
DNA: TGTGCCAGCAGCGTATTCGAACGAGAAGAGACCCAGTACTTC
CDR3: CASSVFEREETQYF

size: -
V: TRBV5-1
D: -
J: TRBJ1-1
DNA: TGCGCCAGCAGCTTGGGACAGCAGAACACTGAAGCTTTCTTT
CDR3: CASSLGQQNTEAFF

size: -
V: TRBV4-1
D: -
J: TRBJ2-1
DNA: TGCGCCAGCAGCCAACCCAAACAGGGCAATGAGCAGTTCTTC
CDR3: CASSQPKQGNEQFF

size: -
V: TRBV11-2
D: -
J: TRBJ1-2
DNA: TGTGCCAGCAGCTTAGGAGACTATGGCTACACCTTC
CDR3: CASSLGDYGYTF

size: -
V: TRBV7-2
D: -
J: TRBJ2-5
DNA: TGTGCCAGCAGCTCCTTCGATAAGGGGCAAGAGACCCAGTACTTC
CDR3: CASSSFDKGQETQYF

size: -
V: TRBV2
D: TRBD1
J: TRBJ2-2
DNA: TGTGCCAGCAGGGGACAGTTCCCGATTAGTCGTCACGGGGAGCTGTTTTTT
CDR3: CASRGQFPISRHGELFF

size: -
V: TRBV5-1
D: -
J: TRBJ2-6
DNA: TGCGCCAGCAGCTTGTCTTCCGGGGCCAACGTCCTGACTTTC
CDR3: CASSLSSGANVLTF

size: once
V: TRBV7-9
D: -
J: TRBJ1-1
DNA: TGTGCCAGCAGCTTAGGGCGGGAGGGCCAAGCTTTCTTT
CDR3: CASSLGREGQAFF

size: -
V: TRBV18
D: -
J: TRBJ2-1
DNA: TGTGCCAGCTCCCTCACACGGAGCTCCTACAATGAGCAGTTCTTC
CDR3: CASSLTRSSYNEQFF

size: -
V: TRBV19
D: -
J: TRBJ1-2
DNA: TGTGCCAGTTACGGGACAACCTATGGCTACACCTTC
CDR3: CASYGTTYGYTF

size: -
V: TRBV27
D: TRBD2
J: TRBJ2-5
DNA: TGTGCCAGCAGGGGGACTAATCAAGAGACCCAGTACTTC
CDR3: CASRGTNQETQYF

size: -
V: TRBV10-3
D: -
J: TRBJ2-3
DNA: TGTGCCATCAGTGAGGGCGGGGGCGCAGATACGCAGTATTTT
CDR3: CAISEGGGADTQYF

size: -
V: TRBV7-8
D: TRBD2
J: TRBJ2-3
DNA: TGTGCCAGCAGCTTCTCCGCGGGAGGGCTTAGCACAGATACGCAGTATTTT
CDR3: CASSFSAGGLSTDTQYF

size: -
V: TRBV18
D: TRBD1
J: TRBJ2-5
DNA: TGTGCCAGCTCACCTCGGCGACAGGGGTACCAAGAGACCCAGTACTTC
CDR3: CASSPRRQGYQETQYF

size: -
V: TRBV5-1
D: -
J: TRBJ1-5
DNA: TGCGCCAGCAGCGCCTCCAGTGATCAGCCCCAGCATTTT
CDR3: CASSASSDQPQHF

size: -
V: TRBV10-3
D: TRBD1
J: TRBJ1-5
DNA: TGTGCCATCAGTGTTAGAAACGAGGGGGCGTTGGGTCAGCCCCAGCATTTT
CDR3: CAISVRNEGALGQPQHF

size: -
V: TRBV10-3
D: -
J: TRBJ1-1
DNA: TGTGCCATCAGTGAGTCGATCCCAGGCCGCGGGGCTTTCTTT
CDR3: CAISESIPGRGAFF

size: -
V: TRBV15
D: TRBD2
J: TRBJ2-2
DNA: TGTGCCACCAGCAGAGTTCTGGGACTAGGGGTCACCGGGGAGCTGTTTTTT
CDR3: CATSRVLGLGVTGELFF

size: -
V: TRBV2
D: TRBD1
J: TRBJ1-2
DNA: TGTGCCAGCTCGACAGGGCATGGCTACACCTTC
CDR3: CASSTGHGYTF

size: -
V: TRBV6-5
D: TRBD2
J: TRBJ2-7
DNA: TGTGCCAGCAGTTACGAGGCGGGAGGGCCGTCCGAGCAGTACTTC
CDR3: CASSYEAGGPSEQYF

size: few
V: TRBV6-5
D: -
J: TRBJ1-2
DNA: TGTGCCAGCAGCCCCCATCAACAATCTGGCTACACCTTC
CDR3: CASSPHQQSGYTF

size: few
V: TRBV7-9
D: TRBD1
J: TRBJ1-5
DNA: TGTGCCAGCAGTCACGGGACAGGGGGCGCTTATGGCAATCAGCCCCAGCATTTT
CDR3: CASSHGTGGAYGNQPQHF

size: -
V: TRBV6-6
D: -
J: TRBJ2-7
DNA: TGTGCCAGCAGCCACGAGCGGGACACGTTCTACGAGCAGTACTTC
CDR3: CASSHERDTFYEQYF

size: -
V: TRBV18
D: -
J: TRBJ2-7
DNA: TGTGCCAGCTCACCATTGGTTCCCGCGGGGGAGCAGTACTTC
CDR3: CASSPLVPAGEQYF

size: -
V: TRBV25-1
D: -
J: TRBJ1-3
DNA: TGTGCCAGCAGTGACGACAGTAAATCTGGAAACACCATATATTTT
CDR3: CASSDDSKSGNTIYF

size: -
V: TRBV2
D: -
J: TRBJ2-7
DNA: TGTGCCAGCAGTCCGGACAGCTCCTACGAGCAGTACTTC
CDR3: CASSPDSSYEQYF

size: -
V: TRBV6-5
D: -
J: TRBJ1-5
DNA: TGTGCCAGCAGGCTGCGGGGAAGCAATCAGCCCCAGCATTTT
CDR3: CASRLRGSNQPQHF

size: -
V: TRBV5-1
D: TRBD1
J: TRBJ2-3
DNA: TGCGCCAGCAGCGGAAGGGACAGGAAAGATACGCAGTATTTT
CDR3: CASSGRDRKDTQYF

size: -
V: TRBV5-1
D: TRBD1
J: TRBJ2-3
DNA: TGCGCCAGCAGCGACGGACAGGGACGAACAGATACGCAGTATTTT
CDR3: CASSDGQGRTDTQYF

size: -
V: TRBV15
D: TRBD2
J: TRBJ2-7
DNA: TGTGCCACCAGCCGGACTAGCGGGGACTACGAGCAGTACTTC
CDR3: CATSRTSGDYEQYF

size: few
V: TRBV5-1
D: -
J: TRBJ1-1
DNA: TGCGCCAGCAGCTTGGACACGGAAGCTTTCTTT
CDR3: CASSLDTEAFF

size: -
V: TRBV2
D: TRBD2
J: TRBJ2-1
DNA: TGTGCCAGCAGTGAGGGAGGGAGGGCCTACAATGAGCAGTTCTTC
CDR3: CASSEGGRAYNEQFF

size: -
V: TRBV19
D: -
J: TRBJ1-3
DNA: TGTGCCAGTACCACTGCGGCTAGCGGAAACACCATATATTTT
CDR3: CASTTAASGNTIYF

size: -
V: TRBV2
D: TRBD1
J: TRBJ2-7
DNA: TGTGCCAGCATCCTACAGGGGTCCTACGAGCAGTACTTC
CDR3: CASILQGSYEQYF

size: -
V: TRBV7-2
D: -
J: TRBJ2-7
DNA: TGTGCCAGCAGCCCCAGACAGCTTAGCTCCTACGAGCAGTACTTC
CDR3: CASSPRQLSSYEQYF

size: -
V: TRBV19
D: -
J: TRBJ2-7
DNA: TGTGCCAGTAGGCGCGAAGCCTTGGGATCACTAGGCGAGCAGTACTTC
CDR3: CASRREALGSLGEQYF

size: -
V: TRBV7-8
D: -
J: TRBJ1-3
DNA: TGTGCCAGCAGCTTACCCGGAGCCTCTGGAAACACCATATATTTT
CDR3: CASSLPGASGNTIYF

size: -
V: TRBV5-1
D: -
J: TRBJ2-5
DNA: TGCGCCAGCAGCTTGACCGTTGGACTGGAAGAGACCCAGTACTTC
CDR3: CASSLTVGLEETQYF

size: -
V: TRBV18
D: TRBD2
J: TRBJ2-3
DNA: TGTGCCAGCTCACGACTAGCGGAAAGCACAGATACGCAGTATTTT
CDR3: CASSRLAESTDTQYF

size: -
V: TRBV29-1
D: -
J: TRBJ2-1
DNA: TGCAGCGACAGAGTTTACAATGAGCAGTTCTTC
CDR3: CSDRVYNEQFF

size: few
V: TRBV6-5
D: TRBD1
J: TRBJ1-5
DNA: TGTGCCAGCAGCTGGGACAGTTTTGATCAGCCCCAGCATTTT
CDR3: CASSWDSFDQPQHF

size: -
V: TRBV15
D: -
J: TRBJ2-3
DNA: TGTGCCGCCTCCCCAAAGGGGCTCCGCACAGATACGCAGTATTTT
CDR3: CAASPKGLRTDTQYF

size: -
V: TRBV14
D: TRBD2
J: TRBJ2-7
DNA: TGTGCCAGCAGCCAAGACAGAAGGACTAGTTCGTTCGCCTACGAGCAGTACTTC
CDR3: CASSQDRRTSSFAYEQYF

size: -
V: TRBV10-3
D: -
J: TRBJ1-1
DNA: TGTGCCATCAAAGACGCCGCCTGGGCAACCCGCTCGAGCACTGAAGCTTTCTTT
CDR3: CAIKDAAWATRSSTEAFF